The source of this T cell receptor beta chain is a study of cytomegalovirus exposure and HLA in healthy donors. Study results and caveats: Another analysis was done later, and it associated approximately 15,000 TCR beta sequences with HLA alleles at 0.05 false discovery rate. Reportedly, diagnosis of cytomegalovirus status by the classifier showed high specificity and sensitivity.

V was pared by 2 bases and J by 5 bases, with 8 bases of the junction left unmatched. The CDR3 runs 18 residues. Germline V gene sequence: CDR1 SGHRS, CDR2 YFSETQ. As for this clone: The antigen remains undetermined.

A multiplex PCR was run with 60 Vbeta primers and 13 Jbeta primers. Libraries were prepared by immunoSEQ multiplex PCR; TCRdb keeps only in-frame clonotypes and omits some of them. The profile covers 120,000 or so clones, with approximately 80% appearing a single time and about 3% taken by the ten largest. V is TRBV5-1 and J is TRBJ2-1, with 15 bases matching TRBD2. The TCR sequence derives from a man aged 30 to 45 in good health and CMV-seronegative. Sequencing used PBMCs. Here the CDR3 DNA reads TGCGCCAGCAGCTTCGGACTAGCGGGAGGGCCTATCGACAATGAGCAGTTCTTC. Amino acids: CASSFGLAGGPIDNEQFF.